Below, 23 T cell receptor beta chains from the same sample are listed, as sequenced in a study of Graves' ophthalmopathy and Graves' hyperthyroidism. Amplification of the TCR beta CDR3 regions used RNA transcripts (as template). HTBI primers primed a first-round RT-PCR, and a second-round multiplex PCR followed. TCRdb reprocessed the multiplex PCR reads via MiXCR and lists one record per CDR3 protein. This table has roughly 500,000 distinct CDR3 sequences, about an eighth appearing once. The sequencing sample was made of blood. The receptors come from a woman aged 25 to 39 with Graves' ophthalmopathy.

The chain employs TRBV7-3 and TRBJ1-1; 9 positions agree with TRBD1. CDR3 length equals 15 residues. V gave up 5 bases and J gave up 4 bases; unmatched junction bases: 8. Looked up from germline, CDR1 is SGHTA and CDR2 is FQGTGA. The CDR3 protein is CASSATGGFSTEAFF. The CDR3 region has the DNA TGTGCCAGCAGCGCCACAGGGGGCTTTAGCACTGAAGCTTTCTTT.

V is TRBV10-1 and J is TRBJ2-7, with D unresolved. V lost 4 bases and J lost 5, with 9 bases in between. The CDR3 has 12 residues. The V gene's germline CDR1 is WNHNN and CDR2 SYGVQD (reference sequence). The CDR3 protein is CASSGVSDEQYF. CDR3 coding DNA: TGCGCCAGCAGTGGAGTCTCGGACGAGCAGTACTTC.

Turning to this clonotype: The junction differs from germline at one of its ends, possibly a read error. The genes are TRBV7-2 and TRBJ2-4; D may correspond to TRBD1 or TRBD2 (7 bases each). The CDR3 extends over 14 amino acids. Germline V gene sequence: CDR1 SGHTA, CDR2 FQGNSA. The chain's CDR3 is CASTGGGAKNIKYF. The CDR3 region has the DNA TGTGCCAGCACAGGGGGGGGAGCCAAAAACATTAAGTACTTC.

This clonotype was seen at least ten times. The rearrangement uses TRBV12-5 and TRBJ2-2; D ambiguous. V was clipped by 1 base and J by 0 bases, with 18 bases between them. This CDR3 comprises 19 residues. Germline V gene sequence: CDR1 LGHNT, CDR2 FRNRAP. CDR3 nucleotides: TGTGCTAGTGGTTTGGGGCACTTTGGCAGGACCTCGAACACCGGGGAGCTGTTTTTT. This translates into CASGLGHFGRTSNTGELFF.

The table lists this clonotype with many counts. The gene calls are TRBV27 and TRBJ1-2; D remains ambiguous. From germline, CDR1 is MNHEY and CDR2 SMNVEV (reference sequence). V lost 5 bases to trimming and J lost 4 bases, with 11 bases between them. CDR3 length: 13 residues. This chain's CDR3 is CASSETPGYGYTF. The CDR3 DNA follows: TGTGCCAGCAGTGAGACCCCAGGCTATGGCTACACCTTC.

V gene TRBV12-3 or TRBV12-4 combines with J gene TRBJ2-1; 8 positions agree with TRBD2. The CDR3 spans 18 residues. The V and J ends lost 5 bases and 2 bases, in that order; junction bases with no gene match: 14. This CDR3 is CASSHGVASGRPYNEQFF. CDR3 DNA: TGTGCCAGCAGTCACGGGGTAGCTAGCGGGCGACCCTACAATGAGCAGTTCTTC.

This clonotype was recorded many times. The chain uses TRBV27 and TRBJ2-4; no definite D call. The CDR3 is 16 residues long. CDR1 MNHEY and CDR2 SMNVEV come from the germline V gene (reference sequence). V was clipped by 4 bases and J by 1 base, with 14 bases between them. DNA for the CDR3: TGTGCCAGCAGTTCCTCTATCTTGGGGGCCAAAAACATTCAGTACTTC. Translating it yields CASSSSILGAKNIQYF.

Ten or more counts support this clonotype. The rearrangement links TRBV7-8 to TRBJ2-2, with TRBD2 matching 8 bases. The J segment lost 5 bases and the V segment lost 5 bases, leaving 7 bases of the junction unmatched. This CDR3 has 15 amino acids. The germline V gene has CDR1 SGHVS and CDR2 FQNEAQ. The CDR3 DNA sequence: TGTGCCAGCAGCCTAAGCGGGAGCGGGACCGGGGAGCTGTTTTTT. Encoded protein: CASSLSGSGTGELFF.

This clonotype was observed a handful of times. The chain couples TRBV5-1 to TRBJ2-5; D perhaps matches TRBD2 (7 bases). Trimming took off 4 bases at V and 1 base at J, with 20 bases between the two ends. Germline V lookup: CDR1 SGHRS, CDR2 YFSETQ. The length of the CDR3 is 17 residues. In DNA, the CDR3 is TGCGCCAGCAGCCATGAGGGCGGGGGCGCTGCCCAAGAGACCCAGTACTTC. This sequence encodes CASSHEGGGAAQETQYF.

This clonotype was observed many times. The V call is TRBV12-3 or TRBV12-4, the J call TRBJ2-2, with a tentative D call TRBD2 (5 bases). V lost 2 bases and J 5 bases, leaving 6 bases between the germline ends. This CDR3 contains 13 residues. CDR3 sequence: CASSLPGTGELFF. CDR3 DNA: TGTGCCAGCAGTTTACCGGGAACCGGGGAGCTGTTTTTT.

This clonotype was counted many times. The V call is TRBV27, the J call TRBJ2-7; a possible D gene is TRBD2 (6 bases). This CDR3 has 14 amino acids. The germline V gene encodes CDR1 MNHEY and CDR2 SMNVEV (reference sequence). Trimming removed 10 bases from V and 2 bases from J, with 18 bases in between. CDR3 in DNA: TGTGCCACCGCGTCCGGGGGAGGCCCCTACGAGCAGTACTTC. The encoded protein is CATASGGGPYEQYF.

This clonotype was found many times. The rearrangement links TRBV9 to TRBJ2-7, with a weak D call TRBD2 (6 bases). Germline V gene lookup returns CDR1 SGDLS and CDR2 YYNGEE. The CDR3 sequence is 14 residues long. V was pared by 0 bases and J by 7 bases, with 14 bases between. The CDR3 loop is CASSVAGTREEQYF. The CDR3 DNA reads TGTGCCAGCAGCGTAGCGGGAACTCGGGAGGAGCAGTACTTC.

This clonotype was seen ten or more times. J is TRBJ2-7 and V is TRBV2; TRBD2 is a possible D gene (5 bases). Trimming left V 1 base short and J 5 bases short, with 12 bases between. The CDR3 is made up of 14 amino acids. Germline V CDR1 and CDR2: SNHLY, FYNNEI. The CDR3 DNA follows: TGTGCCAGCAGTGAAGGGCGACTAACGAACGAGCAGTACTTC. Amino acid sequence: CASSEGRLTNEQYF.

The V gene is TRBV7-8, the J gene TRBJ1-5; D may be TRBD1 (6 bases). Deletions cut 1 base from V and 0 bases from J, with 13 bases between. Germline lookup yields CDR1 SGHVS and CDR2 FQNEAQ. The CDR3 loop spans 17 amino acids. CDR3 sequence (DNA): TGTGCCAGCAGCTTAGACAGGGCCTGGTTTAGCAATCAGCCCCAGCATTTT. Protein product: CASSLDRAWFSNQPQHF.

Ten or more counts support this clonotype. The V call is TRBV28, the J call TRBJ2-5; D remains ambiguous. Trimming shortened V by 6 bases and J by 0 bases, and 11 bases separated the two germline ends. The CDR3 has 14 residues. Per the germline V gene, CDR1 is MDHEN and CDR2 is SYDVKM. The CDR3 sequence is CASSSGQNQETQYF. DNA of the CDR3: TGTGCCAGCAGCTCCGGGCAGAACCAAGAGACCCAGTACTTC.

With regard to this clonotype: This sequence may be a read error, since a much larger clone differs from it by one base. The chain couples TRBV10-3 to TRBJ1-5; TRBD1 might be the D (5 bases). The CDR3 consists of 14 residues. The germline CDR1 and CDR2 sequences are ENHRY and SYGVKD. In nucleotides, the CDR3 is TGTGCCTCCCGGGACCGTGGTCCGATTCAGCCCCAGCGTTTT. The encoded protein is CASRDRGPIQPQRF.

Many counts were recorded for this clonotype. The chain carries TRBV6-4 and TRBJ2-2; 9 bases line up with TRBD2. With 8 bases clipped from V and 0 bases from J, the junction kept 13 bases outside the gene matches. The length of the CDR3 is 18 residues. Germline V lookup: CDR1 MRHNA, CDR2 SNTAGT. The CDR3 loop reads CASGPWGGGVPNTGELFF. CDR3 in DNA: TGTGCCAGCGGTCCTTGGGGCGGGGGGGTACCGAACACCGGGGAGCTGTTTTTT.

The chain is built from TRBV5-1 and TRBJ2-7; a weak D match, TRBD1 (5 bases). V dropped 5 bases and J dropped 0 bases, with 15 bases sitting between them. The CDR3 is 15 amino acids. Germline V gives CDR1 SGHRS, CDR2 YFSETQ. CDR3 nucleotide sequence: TGCGCCAGCAGGTTAGTCAGGGAAGTCTCCTACGAGCAGTACTTC. It yields the protein CASRLVREVSYEQYF.

This clonotype was observed at least ten times. J is TRBJ2-7 and V is TRBV29-1, with 10 bases aligning to TRBD2. Germline lookup yields CDR1 SQVTM and CDR2 ANQGSEA. With V trimmed by 4 bases and J by 3 bases, 12 bases remained unmatched. CDR3 length: 16 residues. The CDR3 loop reads CSVVGVSGRAVYEQYF. CDR3 sequence (DNA): TGCAGCGTTGTGGGGGTGAGCGGGAGGGCCGTCTACGAGCAGTACTTC.

This clonotype was picked up many times. The chain employs TRBV7-2 and TRBJ2-7; possible D gene TRBD2, 5 bases. Germline V gene data show CDR1 as SGHTA and CDR2 as FQGNSA. This CDR3 is built from 15 residues. V lost 0 bases to trimming and J lost 2 bases, with 11 bases between them. As DNA, the CDR3 is TGTGCCAGCAGCTTAGCGCCCCAGCGGACCTACGAGCAGTACTTC. This sequence encodes CASSLAPQRTYEQYF.

This clonotype was seen many times. This sequence joins TRBV29-1 and TRBJ1-2; D remains unclear. The V gene's germline CDR1 is SQVTM and CDR2 ANQGSEA. Trimming pared 6 bases from V and 0 bases from J, leaving 11 bases between. The CDR3 runs to 13 residues. CDR3 in amino acids: CSVDGATNYGYTF. The CDR3 nucleotides are TGCAGCGTCGACGGAGCAACTAACTATGGCTACACCTTC. The entire variable domain, with the rest obtained from reference TRBV29-1 and TRBJ1-2, is as follows: SAVISQKPSRDICQRGTSLTIQCQVDSQVTMMFWYRQQPGQSLTLIATANQGSEATYESGFVIDKFPISRPNLTFSTLTVSNMSPEDSSIYLCSVDGATNYGYTFGSGTRLTVV.

This chain uses TRBV28 with TRBJ1-1; 8 bases agree with TRBD1. Per germline, CDR1 MDHEN and CDR2 SYDVKM. V dropped 6 bases and J dropped 2; count of bases not matched to a gene: 14. This CDR3 is 17 amino acids long. CDR3 in DNA: TGTGCCAGCAGCCCCACGCTCCGGACAGGGCTAAACACTGAAGCTTTCTTT. The encoded protein is CASSPTLRTGLNTEAFF.

This clonotype was seen once. This rearrangement joins TRBV6-5 to TRBJ1-2; D possibly corresponds to TRBD1 (5 bases). Germline assignment: CDR1 MNHEY and CDR2 SVGAGI. V was trimmed by 2 bases and J by 5 bases, leaving 15 bases between them. The CDR3 is made up of 15 amino acids. Here the CDR3 reads CASSYGGAGVYGYTF. In nucleotides, the CDR3 is TGTGCCAGCAGTTACGGCGGGGCGGGGGTTTATGGCTACACCTTC.